The clone carrying this T cell receptor beta chain was detected once. What it recognizes is unknown. This entry comes from a study of long-term antiretroviral therapy in people with HIV. General study results and limits: HIV repertoires had narrower CDR3 length ranges than controls. Drawn between about 2004 and 2018, the blood was possibly obtained under older ART regimens. Dominant in the repertoire at all time points were clones expanded before ART.

V shed 0 bases, J shed 5 bases, and the junction held 7 bases outside the gene matches. The CDR3 has 15 amino acids. CDR1 SGDLS and CDR2 YYNGEE come from the germline V gene. The assay used was immunoSEQ (version v3.0), run at survey level. Researchers set sequencing to target roughly 35,000-55,000 T-cell genomes per sample. The table came from immunoSEQ multiplex PCR; TCRdb's copy has only in-frame clones and leaves some out. The table records roughly 28,000 clones, less than 85% of them present only once. J is TRBJ1-2 and V is TRBV9; 7 bases agree with TRBD1. The source was unsorted PBMCs, collected 0.3 years after starting antiretroviral therapy. This clonotype was obtained from a man aged 35 to 55 with HIV. The CDR3 DNA reads as TGTGCCAGCAGCGTAGCTATGCAGGACAGGTATGGCTACACCTTC. Translated: CASSVAMQDRYGYTF.